The 24 T cell receptor beta chains below come from one sample, sequenced in a study of beta chain features in type 1 diabetes. The investigators reverse transcribed all of the isolated RNA, so they sequenced expressed TCRB transcripts. Sequenced by immunoSEQ multiplex PCR; TCRdb stores in-frame clones only, minus some. The sample contains about 370,000 clones, around 16% of which appear only once. Sequenced sample: naive CD4+ T cells from blood. These receptors all come from a woman in her late teens or twenties in good health.

This clone was detected a few times. The chain combines TRBV4-2 with TRBJ2-3; 7 bases align to TRBD1. V lost 4 bases, J lost 2 bases, and 12 bases stayed unmatched. The CDR3 totals 17 residues. Germline V CDR1 and CDR2: LGHNA, YNFKEQ. The CDR3 DNA reads TGTGCCAGCAGCCCACGGGGACAGCTACTAAACACAGATACGCAGTATTTT. Translated: CASSPRGQLLNTDTQYF.

This clone was recorded a few times. The rearrangement joins TRBV4-3 to TRBJ2-2; 8 bases are shared with TRBD2. V shed 0 bases and J 5 bases; nucleotides not matched to a gene: 8. CDR3 size: 17 residues. Germline CDR1 LGHNA, CDR2 YSLEER. The CDR3 nucleotides are TGCGCCAGCAGCCAAGATGGGCGGGGGGCTCGGACCGGGGAGCTGTTTTTT. Translated: CASSQDGRGARTGELFF.

The V and J genes are TRBV7-9 and TRBJ1-4; 7 bases fit TRBD1. V lost 1 base, J lost 12 bases, and 2 bases stayed unmatched. This CDR3 region has 12 residues. Germline loops: CDR1 SEHNR, CDR2 FQNEAQ (reference sequence). CDR3 nucleotides: TGTGCCAGCAGCTTAGATACAGGGGAACTGTTTTTT. Translated: CASSLDTGELFF.

The CDR3, as DNA: TGTGCCAGCAGACCCAACAGGGGCACCGGGGAGCTGTTTTTT. Its translation is CASRPNRGTGELFF. This sequence joins TRBV27 and TRBJ2-2; TRBD1 agrees at 7 bases. J gave up 4 bases and V 6 bases, and 5 bases lay outside the gene matches. The germline V gene encodes CDR1 MNHEY and CDR2 SMNVEV (reference sequence). This CDR3 region has 14 residues.

V is TRBV10-3 and J is TRBJ2-5; 7 bases line up with TRBD2. CDR1 and CDR2 (germline): ENHRY, SYGVKD. The CDR3 totals 16 residues. With V trimmed by 0 bases and J by 5 bases, 9 bases remained unmatched. This chain's CDR3 is CAISESGGLAVETQYF. The CDR3 nucleotides are TGTGCCATCAGTGAGTCGGGCGGGCTAGCGGTCGAGACCCAGTACTTC.

This clone was observed a handful of times. This chain links TRBV7-2 with TRBJ1-4; TRBD1 agrees at 9 bases. Germline loops: CDR1 SGHTA, CDR2 FQGNSA. J lost 7 bases, V lost 2 bases, and 11 bases had no gene match. CDR3 size: 17 residues. CDR3 sequence: CASSLSFTGGVGEKLFF. The DNA of the CDR3 is TGTGCCAGCAGCTTATCCTTTACAGGGGGCGTAGGTGAAAAACTGTTTTTT. The full variable domain, its missing parts supplied by reference TRBV7-2 and TRBJ1-4, is GAGVSQSPSNKVTEKGKDVELRCDPISGHTALYWYRQSLGQGLEFLIYFQGNSAPDKSGLPSDRFSAERTGGSVSTLTIQRTQQEDSAVYLCASSLSFTGGVGEKLFFGSGTQLSVL.

As to this clone: At the DNA level, this CDR3 is encoded by other sequences in the same sample as well. The chain links TRBV29-1 to TRBJ2-1; the D gene is possibly TRBD2 (6 bases). Trimming removed 4 bases from V and 0 bases from J, with 10 bases in between. Germline CDR1 and CDR2: SQVTM and ANQGSEA. The CDR3 contains 14 residues. The CDR3 here is CSVVSGFSYNEQFF. The CDR3 nucleotides are TGCAGCGTTGTTAGCGGATTCTCCTACAATGAGCAGTTCTTC.

The J gene is TRBJ2-7, the V gene TRBV29-1, with D hard to call. Germline assignment: CDR1 SQVTM and CDR2 ANQGSEA. V was pared by 4 bases and J by 2 bases, with 12 bases between. This CDR3 contains 13 residues. CDR3: CSVGLLATYEQYF. For the CDR3, the DNA is TGCAGCGTTGGGTTACTCGCAACCTACGAGCAGTACTTC.

This chain links TRBV6-5 with TRBJ2-1; 8 bases line up with TRBD1. The CDR3 runs to 15 residues. Germline assignment: CDR1 MNHEY and CDR2 SVGAGI. J was trimmed by 4 bases and V by 2 bases; bases with no gene match: 4. CDR3 nucleotide sequence: TGTGCCAGCAGTTACGACAGGGGCCATTACAATGAGCAGTTCTTC. Protein product: CASSYDRGHYNEQFF.

This clone was observed a few times. The rearrangement links TRBV5-5 to TRBJ2-6; possible D gene TRBD1, 6 bases. CDR3 length: 17 amino acids. Germline loops: CDR1 SGHKS, CDR2 YYEKEE (reference sequence). Trimming cost V 4 bases and J 2 bases, with 16 bases left between them. In DNA form, the CDR3 reads TGTGCCAGCAGCCTCAGGGGAGATTCGGCTGGGGCCAACGTCCTGACTTTC. Translating it yields CASSLRGDSAGANVLTF.

This clone turned up a few times. V usage is TRBV25-1 and J usage is TRBJ2-7; perhaps TRBD1 as D (6 bases). Germline CDR1 and CDR2: MGHDK and SYGVNS. Trimming took 0 bases from V and 3 from J, leaving 15 bases between them. The CDR3 loop spans 16 amino acids. Here the CDR3 reads CASSEYGRGDSYEQYF. Written as DNA, the CDR3 is TGTGCCAGCAGTGAATATGGCAGGGGAGACAGCTACGAGCAGTACTTC.

V is TRBV4-3 and J is TRBJ2-7, with 13 bases that match TRBD2. Germline V gives CDR1 LGHNA, CDR2 YSLEER. The CDR3 contains 15 residues. The V and J ends lost 2 bases and 4 bases, in that order; junction bases with no gene match: 2. In DNA, the CDR3 is TGCGCCAGCAGCCAAACGGGACTAGCGGGATACGAGCAGTACTTC. Amino acids: CASSQTGLAGYEQYF.

Only a few counts were recorded for this clone. This chain connects TRBV30 to TRBJ2-1; TRBD2 matches at 10 bases. Germline V gene sequence: CDR1 GTSNPN, CDR2 SVGIG (reference sequence). Trimming removed 5 bases from V and 8 bases from J; junction bases left unmatched: 9. CDR3 size: 14 residues. The CDR3 DNA is TGTGCCTGGGGTCTAGCGGGAGTTATTGATGAGCAGTTCTTC. It translates to CAWGLAGVIDEQFF.

The chain combines TRBV13 with TRBJ2-3, with TRBD2 identical over 13 bases. The junction had 3 bases not matched to a gene; V was cut back by 4 bases and J by 2 bases. CDR3 length: 16 residues. Germline CDR1 is PRHDT and CDR2 is FYEKMQ (reference sequence). DNA of the CDR3: TGTGCCAGCAGCTGGGGACTAGCGGGGCCCACAGATACGCAGTATTTT. Amino acid sequence: CASSWGLAGPTDTQYF.

This clone was seen a handful of times. The chain carries TRBV21-1 and TRBJ2-7; the table names TRBD1, a call not compared with the DNA. TRBV21-1 is recorded as a pseudogene. This CDR3 is 16 amino acids long. CDR3 sequence: CASSKANQGVAYEQYF. In DNA, the CDR3 is TGTGCCAGCAGCAAAGCCAACCAGGGGGTGGCTTACGAGCAGTACTTC.

The CDR3 loop reads CASSLGFPKADYYGYTF. The DNA of the CDR3 is TGTGCCAGCAGCTTGGGGTTCCCGAAGGCGGATTACTATGGCTACACCTTC. The rearrangement joins TRBV5-4 to TRBJ1-2; D is uncertain. CDR1 is SGHNT, CDR2 YYREEE, per germline (reference sequence). Trimming took off 0 bases at V and 3 bases at J, with 18 bases between the two ends. The CDR3 runs to 17 residues.

This clone has more than one count but fewer than ten. This sequence joins TRBV29-1 and TRBJ2-3, with D maybe TRBD1 (5 bases). Germline CDR1 and CDR2: SQVTM and ANQGSEA. This CDR3 has 15 residues. Deletions cut 0 bases from V and 4 bases from J, with 14 bases between. CDR3 in amino acids: CSVEDSRGRSDTQYF. The CDR3 DNA reads as TGCAGCGTTGAAGATTCAAGGGGTAGATCAGATACGCAGTATTTT.

The V call is TRBV11-2, the J call TRBJ2-1; 8 positions match TRBD1. CDR1 is SGHAT and CDR2 is FQNNGV in the germline V gene. The J segment lost 6 bases and the V segment lost 5 bases, leaving 9 bases of the junction unmatched. CDR3 length: 15 residues. The CDR3 DNA sequence: TGTGCCAGCAGCCCCCGGGACAGGCCCAGCAATGAGCAGTTCTTC. Its protein product is CASSPRDRPSNEQFF. Drawing the rest from reference TRBV11-2 and TRBJ2-1, the complete variable domain is EAGVAQSPRYKIIEKRQSVAFWCNPISGHATLYWYQQILGQGPKLLIQFQNNGVVDDSQLPKDRFSAERLKGVDSTLKIQPAKLEDSAVYLCASSPRDRPSNEQFFGPGTRLTVL.

The DNA of the CDR3 is TGTGCCAGCAGTGATGTAGCTGGAATGAACACTGAAGCTTTCTTT. This codes for CASSDVAGMNTEAFF. This sequence joins TRBV25-1 and TRBJ1-1; D is uncertain. This CDR3 region has 15 residues. The germline V and J ends were trimmed by 3 bases and 0 bases, with 11 bases remaining between them. CDR1 MGHDK and CDR2 SYGVNS come from the germline V gene.

This clone appeared a few times. The rearrangement links TRBV4-2 to TRBJ2-7; 11 nucleotides match TRBD1. This CDR3 comprises 15 residues. V lost 5 bases and J lost 5; bases outside the gene matches: 8. Germline assignment: CDR1 LGHNA and CDR2 YNFKEQ. The CDR3 DNA reads as TGTGCCAGCAGCGGTACGGGACAGGGGGGTCACGAGCAGTACTTC. This encodes CASSGTGQGGHEQYF.

On this clone: Different DNA sequences within this sample yield the same CDR3. The gene calls are TRBV7-9 and TRBJ2-7; the D gene is possibly TRBD2 (6 bases). This CDR3 contains 14 residues. The V gene's germline CDR1 is SEHNR and CDR2 FQNEAQ (reference sequence). Trimming took 4 bases from V and 0 from J, leaving 10 bases between them. In DNA form, the CDR3 reads TGTGCCAGCAGCTCCGGGACTGGCTCCTACGAGCAGTACTTC. Its protein product is CASSSGTGSYEQYF.

The CDR3 DNA follows: TGTGCCAGTAGTCGGGGGACTAGCGGAGTTCTAGCCAAAAACATTCAGTACTTC. Its translation is CASSRGTSGVLAKNIQYF. The V call is TRBV19, the J call TRBJ2-4; the match to TRBD2 covers 11 bases. The CDR3 length is 18 residues. The germline gives CDR1 LNHDA, CDR2 SQIVND (reference sequence). V gave up 5 bases and J gave up 0 bases; unmatched junction bases: 9.

V usage is TRBV7-2 and J usage is TRBJ2-5; possible D gene TRBD2, 7 bases. The CDR3 spans 19 residues. Trimming shortened V by 4 bases and J by 8 bases, and 32 bases separated the two germline ends. The V gene's germline CDR1 is SGHTA and CDR2 FQGNSA. The CDR3 protein is CASSSRGFRGRAWGYTQYF. The CDR3 DNA follows: TGTGCCAGCAGCTCCCGCGGCTTTAGGGGGAGGGCCTGGGGTTATACCCAGTACTTC.

This chain joins TRBV7-2 and TRBJ2-7, with 11 bases matching TRBD1. The CDR3 spans 16 residues. In germline, CDR1 is SGHTA, CDR2 FQGNSA. Unmatched junction bases numbered 5, after V lost 4 bases and J lost 0 bases. CDR3 amino acids: CASSYSGQGASYEQYF. CDR3 nucleotides: TGTGCCAGCAGCTATAGTGGACAGGGGGCCTCCTACGAGCAGTACTTC.